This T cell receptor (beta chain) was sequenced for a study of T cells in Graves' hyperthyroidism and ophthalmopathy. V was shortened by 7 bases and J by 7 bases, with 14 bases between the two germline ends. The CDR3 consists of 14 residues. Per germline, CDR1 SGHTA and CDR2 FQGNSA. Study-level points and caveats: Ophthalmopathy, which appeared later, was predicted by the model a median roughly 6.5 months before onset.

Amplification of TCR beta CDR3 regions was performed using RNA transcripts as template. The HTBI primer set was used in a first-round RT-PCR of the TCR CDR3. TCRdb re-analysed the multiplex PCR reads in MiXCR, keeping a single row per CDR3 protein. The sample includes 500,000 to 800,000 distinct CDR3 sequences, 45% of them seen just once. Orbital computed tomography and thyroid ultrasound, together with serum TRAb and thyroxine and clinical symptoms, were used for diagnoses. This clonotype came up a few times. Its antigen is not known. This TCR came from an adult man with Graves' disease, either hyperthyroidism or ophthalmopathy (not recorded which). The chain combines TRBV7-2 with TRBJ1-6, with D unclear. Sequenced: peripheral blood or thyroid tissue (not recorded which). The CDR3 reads CASTLLPGNSPLHF. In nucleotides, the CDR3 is TGTGCCAGCACCCTATTACCGGGGAATTCACCCCTCCACTTT. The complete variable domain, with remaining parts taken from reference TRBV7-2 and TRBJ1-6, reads GAGVSQSPSNKVTEKGKDVELRCDPISGHTALYWYRQSLGQGLEFLIYFQGNSAPDKSGLPSDRFSAERTGGSVSTLTIQRTQQEDSAVYLCASTLLPGNSPLHFGNGTRLTVT.